A selection of T cell receptor beta chains follows, all from one sample in a study of T cell responses to AZD1222 COVID-19 vaccine. TCRdb keeps only in-frame clones here, not all; method: immunoSEQ multiplex PCR. Among tens of thousands of clones, more than 80% were seen once, and the ten largest hold just over 30%. This sample comprised peripheral blood, obtained on day 0 of AZD1222 vaccination. The receptors were gathered from an adult in good health. The CDR3 runs from the conserved cysteine through the conserved F or W. Fields, in order: V gene, D gene, clone size, J gene, CDR3 protein, CDR3 DNA. A D gene is named only where the DNA matches it firmly. For some rows the clone size is stated as once, few or many, or as a class when expanded; others skip it.

v_gene: TRBV7-2; d_gene: -; abundance: once; j_gene: TRBJ2-5; CDR3aa: CASSLGVGALETQYF; CDR3nt: TGTGCCAGCAGCTTAGGGGTTGGGGCTTTGGAGACCCAGTACTTC
v_gene: TRBV11-2; d_gene: TRBD1; abundance: -; j_gene: TRBJ1-6; CDR3aa: CASSFSGQNNSPLHF; CDR3nt: TGTGCCAGCAGCTTTTCGGGACAGAATAATTCACCCCTCCACTTT
v_gene: TRBV9; d_gene: TRBD1; abundance: -; j_gene: TRBJ2-1; CDR3aa: CASSATPDRAYNEQFF; CDR3nt: TGTGCCAGCAGCGCAACCCCGGACAGGGCCTACAATGAGCAGTTCTTC
v_gene: TRBV7-8; d_gene: -; abundance: -; j_gene: TRBJ2-3; CDR3aa: CASSLRQEALTQYF; CDR3nt: TGTGCCAGCAGCTTGAGACAGGAGGCCCTAACGCAGTATTTT
v_gene: TRBV2; d_gene: -; abundance: -; j_gene: TRBJ1-1; CDR3aa: CASSRLGGGTEAFF; CDR3nt: TGTGCCAGCAGTCGCTTGGGGGGAGGGACTGAAGCTTTCTTT
v_gene: TRBV6-5; d_gene: -; abundance: -; j_gene: TRBJ1-2; CDR3aa: CASSLYDSPIYGYTF; CDR3nt: TGTGCCAGCAGTTTATACGACAGTCCAATCTATGGCTACACCTTC
v_gene: TRBV28; d_gene: TRBD2; abundance: -; j_gene: TRBJ2-7; CDR3aa: CASSLSLAGVGEQYF; CDR3nt: TGTGCCAGCAGTTTATCACTAGCGGGAGTGGGGGAGCAGTACTTC
v_gene: TRBV5-1; d_gene: -; abundance: -; j_gene: TRBJ2-6; CDR3aa: CASSLATGTGANVLTF; CDR3nt: TGCGCCAGCAGCTTGGCTACAGGGACGGGGGCCAACGTCCTGACTTTC
v_gene: TRBV4-3; d_gene: -; abundance: -; j_gene: TRBJ1-4; CDR3aa: CASSQDWGTINEKLFF; CDR3nt: TGCGCCAGCAGCCAAGATTGGGGGACTATCAATGAAAAACTGTTTTTT
v_gene: TRBV2; d_gene: -; abundance: -; j_gene: TRBJ2-1; CDR3aa: CASRLSYNEQFF; CDR3nt: TGTGCCAGCAGACTCTCCTACAATGAGCAGTTCTTC
v_gene: TRBV19; d_gene: -; abundance: -; j_gene: TRBJ1-4; CDR3aa: CASSIDGWTPREKLFF; CDR3nt: TGTGCCAGTAGTATAGATGGTTGGACACCCCGGGAAAAACTGTTTTTT
v_gene: TRBV5-1; d_gene: -; abundance: -; j_gene: TRBJ2-2; CDR3aa: CASSLGGLLDTGELFF; CDR3nt: TGCGCCAGCAGCTTGGGGGGACTTTTGGACACCGGGGAGCTGTTTTTT
v_gene: TRBV7-7; d_gene: -; abundance: -; j_gene: TRBJ2-1; CDR3aa: CASSSDREANEQFF; CDR3nt: TGTGCTAGCAGCTCCGACAGGGAGGCCAATGAGCAGTTCTTC
v_gene: TRBV19; d_gene: -; abundance: -; j_gene: TRBJ2-2; CDR3aa: CATQKTRDSATGELFF; CDR3nt: TGTGCCACCCAAAAAACGAGGGACTCAGCCACCGGGGAGCTGTTTTTT
v_gene: TRBV29-1; d_gene: -; abundance: -; j_gene: TRBJ1-1; CDR3aa: CSVDGVGDTEAFF; CDR3nt: TGCAGCGTTGACGGGGTAGGTGACACTGAAGCTTTCTTT
v_gene: TRBV14; d_gene: -; abundance: -; j_gene: TRBJ1-5; CDR3aa: CASSQGGGDNQPQHF; CDR3nt: TGTGCCAGCAGCCAAGGCGGGGGCGATAATCAGCCCCAGCATTTT
v_gene: TRBV28; d_gene: -; abundance: -; j_gene: TRBJ2-5; CDR3aa: CASINRDTETQYF; CDR3nt: TGTGCCAGCATCAACCGGGACACCGAGACCCAGTACTTC
v_gene: TRBV5-6; d_gene: -; abundance: -; j_gene: TRBJ1-6; CDR3aa: CASSLGSVYNSPLHF; CDR3nt: TGTGCCAGCAGCTTGGGGAGTGTCTATAATTCACCCCTCCACTTT
v_gene: TRBV3-1/TRBV3-2; d_gene: TRBD1; abundance: -; j_gene: TRBJ2-3; CDR3aa: CASSPSRGDSGTDTQYF; CDR3nt: TGTGCCAGCAGCCCCTCGAGAGGGGACAGCGGCACAGATACGCAGTATTTT
v_gene: TRBV2; d_gene: TRBD1; abundance: once; j_gene: TRBJ1-2; CDR3aa: CASSEGTGWNGYTF; CDR3nt: TGTGCCAGCAGTGAAGGGACAGGATGGAATGGCTACACCTTC
v_gene: TRBV7-9; d_gene: -; abundance: -; j_gene: TRBJ2-1; CDR3aa: CASSRLGEQFF; CDR3nt: TGTGCCAGCAGCCGACTCGGTGAGCAGTTCTTC
v_gene: TRBV4-2; d_gene: -; abundance: -; j_gene: TRBJ2-7; CDR3aa: CASSQVEDYEQYF; CDR3nt: TGTGCCAGCAGCCAAGTGGAAGACTACGAGCAGTACTTC
v_gene: TRBV29-1; d_gene: -; abundance: -; j_gene: TRBJ2-7; CDR3aa: CSVVREMTLGEQYF; CDR3nt: TGCAGCGTTGTTAGGGAGATGACTTTAGGCGAGCAGTACTTC